The subject of this entry is one T cell receptor beta chain. Its target is not known. The sample belongs to a study of vaccination and CD4 T cells after COVID-19. Study-level information: Investigators drew the post-COVID samples a median around 96 days after diagnosis, with a range of 35 to 161.

The Oncomine TCR Beta short-read assay was what sequenced the DNA obtained from cultured CD4+ T cells. Using its own MiXCR run on the PCR reads, TCRdb lists one record per CDR3 protein. The table shows several thousand distinct CDR3 sequences, with about 47% occurring only once. Trimming pared 4 bases from V and 8 bases from J, leaving 14 bases between. Germline lookup yields CDR1 MNHEY and CDR2 SMNVEV (reference sequence). The CDR3 covers 13 residues. The treatment: approximately 9-day PBMC culture with coronavirus spike peptide pools or control peptides (ViraFEST assay). One should note that the unexposed donor's CD4+ T cells were collected before the COVID-19 pandemic (2011-2018).

The clonotype originates from a human donor in good health. The J gene is TRBJ1-1, the V gene TRBV27, with D unresolved. The source material was CD4+ T cells from blood, cultured in vitro. The CDR3 spells CASSSDYLQEAFF. The CDR3 DNA reads TGTGCCAGCAGTTCTGACTACCTCCAAGAAGCTTTCTTT.